This passage covers 30 T cell receptor beta chains from one sample sequenced in a study of control samples from healthy donors and cancer patients (TCRdb year 2020). Library preparation was by the immunoSEQ multiplex PCR assay. Here the immuneACCESS table is served through TCRdb, limited to in-frame sequences with V and J called. Missing clones are a known gap in these copies; in checked studies unresolved V genes cover under half, and the rest lacks a known reason. The sample has more than 70,000 clones on record, roughly 90% of them singletons. The biggest ten clones account for around a fifth of the sample. Sequencing used PBMCs. Receptors originate from a man between 60 and 75 years old with lung cancer.

The chain links TRBV10-2 to TRBJ2-2; no definite D call. Germline V gene lookup returns CDR1 WSHSY and CDR2 SAAADI. CDR3 length: 16 residues. Trimming left V 5 bases short and J 0 bases short, with 13 bases between. The CDR3: CASSLLATANTGELFF. The CDR3, as DNA: TGCGCCAGCAGTCTACTTGCTACCGCGAACACCGGGGAGCTGTTTTTT.

V and J are TRBV11-2 and TRBJ1-4; perhaps TRBD1 as D (5 bases). V shed 5 bases and J shed 8 bases, with 18 bases lying between them. Germline V gene lookup returns CDR1 SGHAT and CDR2 FQNNGV. The CDR3 is 15 residues long. The CDR3 nucleotides read TGTGCCAGCAGCCAAGTCGGCAGGGAAGGCGAAAAACTGTTTTTT. The encoded protein is CASSQVGREGEKLFF.

The V gene is TRBV7-9, the J gene TRBJ1-5; tentative D call: TRBD1 (6 bases). The CDR3 is made up of 14 amino acids. V was trimmed by 2 bases and J by 1 base, leaving 6 bases between them. Germline loops: CDR1 SEHNR, CDR2 FQNEAQ (reference sequence). CDR3 sequence reads: CASSLRGSNQPQHF. In nucleotides, the CDR3 is TGTGCCAGCAGCTTAAGGGGGAGCAATCAGCCCCAGCATTTT.

This sequence joins TRBV7-4 and TRBJ1-1; 8 bases agree with TRBD1. CDR3 length: 16 amino acids. The germline V gene encodes CDR1 SGHVT and CDR2 SQSDAQ. With V trimmed by 3 bases and J by 4 bases, 10 bases remained unmatched. The CDR3 region is CASSFQDRVHVTEAFF. Here the CDR3 DNA reads TGTGCCAGCAGCTTTCAGGACAGGGTACATGTCACTGAAGCTTTCTTT.

V gene TRBV5-4 combines with J gene TRBJ2-3; 13 bases fit TRBD2. The CDR3 length is 18 residues. The trim removed 0 bases at V and 7 bases at J, leaving 11 bases unmatched. Germline V CDR1 and CDR2: SGHNT, YYREEE (reference sequence). CDR3 in amino acids: CASSLETGTSGAGNTQYF. The CDR3 bases are TGTGCCAGCAGCTTGGAAACCGGGACTAGCGGGGCCGGGAATACGCAGTATTTT.

CDR3 amino acids: CASRTWGGDLISYNEQFF. The CDR3, as DNA: TGTGCCAGCAGGACTTGGGGAGGGGACTTAATCTCCTACAATGAGCAGTTCTTC. The chain recombines TRBV5-6 with TRBJ2-1; 7 bases are a match to TRBD2. CDR3 length: 18 amino acids. Germline V gene data show CDR1 as SGHDT and CDR2 as YYEEEE. V was pared by 5 bases and J by 0 bases, with 14 bases of the junction left unmatched.

This sequence joins TRBV7-3 and TRBJ2-2, with a weak D call TRBD2 (6 bases). V lost 3 bases to trimming and J lost 1 base, with 12 bases between them. In germline, CDR1 is SGHTA, CDR2 FQGTGA. CDR3 length equals 16 residues. This CDR3 is CASSFRGGVNTGELFF. CDR3 nucleotides: TGTGCCAGCAGCTTTAGAGGCGGGGTGAACACCGGGGAGCTGTTTTTT.

About this clone itself: Other DNA sequences in the sample encode the same CDR3. The chain combines TRBV18 with TRBJ2-7; D is possibly TRBD1 or TRBD2 (5 bases each). The V and J ends lost 3 bases and 0 bases respectively, with 9 bases between them. The V gene's germline CDR1 is KGHSH and CDR2 LQKENI. This CDR3 has 14 residues. CDR3 region: CASSPGTGSYEQYV. As DNA, the CDR3 is TGTGCCAGCTCACCCGGGACCGGCTCCTACGAGCAGTACGTC.

The chain uses TRBV5-5 and TRBJ1-3; D perhaps matches TRBD1 (5 bases). The CDR3 covers 17 residues. Trimming removed 0 bases from V and 4 bases from J, with 17 bases in between. Looked up from germline, CDR1 is SGHKS and CDR2 is YYEKEE (reference sequence). This chain's CDR3 is CASSLDGGSGLGNTIYF. The DNA for the CDR3 is TGTGCCAGCAGCTTGGATGGAGGGTCAGGGCTAGGAAACACCATATATTTT.

The J gene is TRBJ1-6, the V gene TRBV9; D uncertain. Trimming left V 0 bases short and J 7 bases short, with 11 bases between. Germline loops: CDR1 SGDLS, CDR2 YYNGEE. CDR3 length equals 15 residues. The DNA of the CDR3 is TGTGCCAGCAGCGTAGGACGGCCGTACAATTCACCCCTCCACTTT. Its translation: CASSVGRPYNSPLHF.

The table lists this clone with a count of one. This rearrangement joins TRBV9 to TRBJ2-3, with 13 positions matching TRBD2. V lost 4 bases and J lost 2; bases outside the gene matches: 16. CDR1 and CDR2 from the germline V gene are SGDLS and YYNGEE. The CDR3 extends over 20 amino acids. Written as DNA, the CDR3 is TGTGCCAGCAGCACGGGGCGGGGGACTAGCGGGGCTTCCTCCACAGATACGCAGTATTTT. It translates to CASSTGRGTSGASSTDTQYF.

The chain employs TRBV18 and TRBJ2-4, with D possibly being TRBD2 (6 bases). V lost 3 bases and J lost 6, with 12 bases in between. Germline assignment: CDR1 KGHSH and CDR2 LQKENI. The CDR3 runs to 14 residues. CDR3 nucleotides: TGTGCCAGCTCACCCGGAGGGACTGGAAACATTCAGTACTTC. Translated, it gives CASSPGGTGNIQYF.

This clone was recorded a few times. The genes are TRBV10-3 and TRBJ2-3; 11 bases match TRBD1. CDR3 length: 18 residues. J gave up 8 bases and V 4 bases, and 17 bases lay outside the gene matches. Germline V lookup: CDR1 ENHRY, CDR2 SYGVKD. Here the CDR3 reads CAISAPTGDRGAVGTQYF. The CDR3 DNA reads TGTGCCATCAGTGCGCCAACCGGGGACAGGGGGGCGGTGGGTACGCAGTATTTT.

V is TRBV5-1 and J is TRBJ1-1; D is unclear. The germline V gene has CDR1 SGHRS and CDR2 YFSETQ. The CDR3 loop spans 14 amino acids. V was shortened by 3 bases and J by 1 base, with 10 bases between the two germline ends. CDR3 loop: CASSSGPSNTEAFF. The CDR3, as DNA: TGCGCCAGCAGCTCCGGGCCTTCGAACACTGAAGCTTTCTTT.

The chain uses TRBV18 and TRBJ1-2; TRBD1 aligns across 8 bases. The trim removed 3 bases at V and 5 bases at J, leaving 8 bases unmatched. In germline, CDR1 is KGHSH, CDR2 LQKENI. The CDR3 covers 15 residues. The CDR3 sequence is CASSPTDRGSYGYTF. DNA of the CDR3: TGTGCCAGCTCACCGACAGACAGGGGAAGTTATGGCTACACCTTC.

V usage is TRBV7-2 and J usage is TRBJ1-4; D gene ambiguous. With 6 bases removed from V and 8 bases from J, the gap between germline ends came to 16 bases. The germline CDR1 and CDR2 sequences are SGHTA and FQGNSA. The CDR3 has 14 residues. The CDR3 DNA reads TGTGCCAGCAGGATAGGAAACAGTCGAGAAAAACTGTTTTTT. Amino acid sequence: CASRIGNSREKLFF.

The V and J genes are TRBV4-1 and TRBJ1-1, with D perhaps matching TRBD1 (5 bases). The CDR3 runs 15 residues. Per the germline V gene, CDR1 is MGHRA and CDR2 is YSYEKL. Trimming left V 1 base short and J 1 base short, with 10 bases between. CDR3 in amino acids: CASSQGSGANTEAFF. CDR3 DNA sequence: TGCGCCAGCAGCCAAGGATCCGGGGCGAACACTGAAGCTTTCTTT.

The chain links TRBV10-3 to TRBJ1-5; D ambiguous. From germline, CDR1 is ENHRY and CDR2 SYGVKD. CDR3 size: 13 residues. V shed 0 bases and J shed 2 bases, with 2 bases lying between them. Here the CDR3 reads CAISESGNQPQHF. Here the CDR3 DNA reads TGTGCCATCAGTGAGTCCGGCAATCAGCCCCAGCATTTT.

This chain links TRBV18 with TRBJ2-2, with TRBD1 matching over 8 bases. Germline V gene sequence: CDR1 KGHSH, CDR2 LQKENI. V lost 4 bases to trimming and J lost 1 base; unmatched junction nucleotides: 5. The CDR3 extends over 16 amino acids. This CDR3 reads CASSHGQGLNTGELFF. In DNA, the CDR3 is TGTGCCAGCTCACACGGACAGGGACTGAACACCGGGGAGCTGTTTTTT.

Notes on this clone: The sample contains more than one DNA sequence encoding this CDR3. The chain couples TRBV5-1 to TRBJ1-1; 8 positions match TRBD1. Losses at the gene ends were 0 bases for V and 3 bases for J; bases not matched to a gene: 1. The CDR3 totals 14 residues. Looked up from germline, CDR1 is SGHRS and CDR2 is YFSETQ. This CDR3 is CASSLDRGDTEAFF. The CDR3 DNA reads TGCGCCAGCAGCTTGGACAGGGGGGACACTGAAGCTTTCTTT.

This rearrangement joins TRBV7-9 to TRBJ2-5, with 10 bases fitting TRBD1. The trim removed 3 bases at V and 4 bases at J, leaving 5 bases unmatched. Germline CDR1 is SEHNR and CDR2 is FQNEAQ (reference sequence). The CDR3 consists of 15 residues. The CDR3 reads CASSFGQGERETQYF. The CDR3 nucleotides read TGTGCCAGCAGCTTTGGACAGGGGGAACGAGAGACCCAGTACTTC.

The genes are TRBV6-4 and TRBJ2-2; 14 positions agree with TRBD2. CDR1 and CDR2 from the germline V gene are MRHNA and SNTAGT. V gave up 3 bases and J gave up 3 bases; unmatched junction bases: 9. The CDR3 covers 19 residues. The CDR3 region has the DNA TGTGCCAGCAGTGAAGGGGGACTAGCGGGGGAGCAGCACACCGGGGAGCTGTTTTTT. Translating gives CASSEGGLAGEQHTGELFF.

The chain links TRBV30 to TRBJ1-5; possible D gene TRBD1, 6 bases. This CDR3 region has 14 residues. The germline gives CDR1 GTSNPN, CDR2 SVGIG (reference sequence). With 2 bases removed from V and 3 bases from J, the gap between germline ends came to 11 bases. CDR3 in DNA: TGTGCCTGGAGTAGGGGGACCATCAATCAGCCCCAGCATTTT. Protein sequence: CAWSRGTINQPQHF.

The genes are TRBV5-4 and TRBJ2-5; D unresolved. V lost 7 bases and J 5 bases, leaving 12 bases between the germline ends. The germline CDR1 and CDR2 sequences are SGHNT and YYREEE (reference sequence). The CDR3 is made up of 12 amino acids. Written as DNA, the CDR3 is TGTGCCAGCTCATCAAATAGGGAGACCCAGTACTTC. Encoded protein: CASSSNRETQYF.

The CDR3 coding sequence is TGTGCCTGGAAACAGGCGGGAGATACGCAGTATTTT. Its protein product is CAWKQAGDTQYF. The genes are TRBV30 and TRBJ2-3; D may match TRBD1 or TRBD2 (5 bases each). The germline gives CDR1 GTSNPN, CDR2 SVGIG (reference sequence). The CDR3 runs 12 residues. V shed 4 bases and J shed 5 bases, with 10 bases lying between them.

This chain uses TRBV30 with TRBJ2-5; TRBD2 might be the D (7 bases). V was trimmed by 0 bases and J by 5 bases, leaving 10 bases between them. Germline CDR1 reads GTSNPN; CDR2 reads SVGIG (reference sequence). This CDR3 comprises 13 residues. This CDR3 reads CAWSVRGAETQYF. DNA for the CDR3: TGTGCCTGGAGTGTACGGGGGGCTGAGACCCAGTACTTC.

The V and J genes are TRBV7-8 and TRBJ2-7; 8 bases are shared with TRBD2. Losses at the gene ends were 1 base for V and 7 bases for J; bases not matched to a gene: 6. The CDR3 totals 14 residues. Germline V gene lookup returns CDR1 SGHVS and CDR2 FQNEAQ. CDR3 sequence reads: CASSLDRGGREQYV. In DNA form, the CDR3 reads TGTGCCAGCAGCTTAGATCGGGGGGGACGAGAGCAGTACGTC.

The chain has TRBV12-5 and TRBJ2-5, with D perhaps TRBD1 or TRBD2 (5 bases each). The length of the CDR3 is 19 residues. Germline V gene data show CDR1 as LGHNT and CDR2 as FRNRAP. Trimming stripped 7 bases from V and 1 base from J, with 28 bases between. The CDR3 DNA reads as TGTGCTAGTGCCACGAACCGGGACGGAACGATAAGTGTCCAAGAGACCCAGTACTTC. Its protein product is CASATNRDGTISVQETQYF. The full variable domain, with the rest looked up from reference TRBV12-5 and TRBJ2-5, is DARVTQTPRHKVTEMGQEVTMRCQPILGHNTVFWYRQTMMQGLELLAYFRNRAPLDDSGMPKDRFSAEMPDATLATLKIQPSEPRDSAVYFCASATNRDGTISVQETQYFGPGTRLLVL.

V and J are TRBV18 and TRBJ1-1; D not certain. This CDR3 spans 13 amino acids. Trimming removed 5 bases from V and 1 base from J, with 8 bases in between. Per the germline V gene, CDR1 is KGHSH and CDR2 is LQKENI. The CDR3 loop reads CASSLRENTEAFF. The CDR3 DNA follows: TGTGCCAGCTCATTAAGGGAGAACACTGAAGCTTTCTTT.

A single count supports this clone. The chain recombines TRBV14 with TRBJ1-1; 8 bases align to TRBD1. The CDR3 totals 12 residues. The germline gives CDR1 SGHDN, CDR2 FVKESK. V trimming: 4 bases; J trimming: 7 bases; junction bases outside the gene matches: 2. The CDR3 DNA is TGTGCCAGCAGCCCGGGACAGGTTGAAGCTTTCTTT. It translates to CASSPGQVEAFF. Full variable domain (rest looked up from reference TRBV14 and TRBJ1-1): EAGVTQFPSHSVIEKGQTVTLRCDPISGHDNLYWYRRVMGKEIKFLLHFVKESKQDESGMPNNRFLAERTGGTYSTLKVQPAELEDSGVYFCASSPGQVEAFFGQGTRLTVV.